This is a list of T cell receptor beta chains from one sample in a study of blood T cell repertoires in COVID-19. Method: immunoSEQ multiplex PCR; TCRdb's copy keeps in-frame clones and lacks some. The sample carries 150,000 to 180,000 clones, approximately 86% recorded once. Sequencing was carried out using peripheral blood. The receptors were gathered from a woman in her seventies with acute or convalescent COVID-19. Both conserved end residues are part of each CDR3. Each record gives: J gene, V gene, clone size, D gene, CDR3 DNA, CDR3 protein. A D gene is named only where the DNA matches it firmly. Clone size, where shown, is once, few, many, or a class for clones that have expanded.

j_call: TRBJ2-3
v_call: TRBV7-2
clone_size: .
d_call: .
cdr3_nt: TGTGCCAGCAGCTTAGGGAGGTCCACAGATACGCAGTATTTT
cdr3_aa: CASSLGRSTDTQYF

j_call: TRBJ2-3
v_call: TRBV5-1
clone_size: .
d_call: .
cdr3_nt: TGCGCCAGCACCACCTACACAGATACGCAGTATTTT
cdr3_aa: CASTTYTDTQYF

j_call: TRBJ1-4
v_call: TRBV7-2
clone_size: .
d_call: .
cdr3_nt: TGTGCCAGCAGCTTAGCAGGGGCAACTAATGAAAAACTGTTTTTT
cdr3_aa: CASSLAGATNEKLFF

j_call: TRBJ1-1
v_call: TRBV3-1/TRBV3-2
clone_size: .
d_call: .
cdr3_nt: TGTGCCAGCAGCCCGATTCCAGGGAACACTGAAGCTTTCTTT
cdr3_aa: CASSPIPGNTEAFF

j_call: TRBJ1-6
v_call: TRBV7-9
clone_size: once
d_call: .
cdr3_nt: TGTGCCAGCAGCCCCGGACAGACTAATTCACCCCTCCACTTT
cdr3_aa: CASSPGQTNSPLHF

j_call: TRBJ2-3
v_call: TRBV18
clone_size: .
d_call: TRBD1
cdr3_nt: TGTGCCAGCTCACCATCCAGGGACAGGATACCAGATACGCAGTATTTT
cdr3_aa: CASSPSRDRIPDTQYF

j_call: TRBJ1-1
v_call: TRBV29-1
clone_size: .
d_call: .
cdr3_nt: TGCAGCGTTGGTAGGAACACTGAAGCTTTCTTT
cdr3_aa: CSVGRNTEAFF

j_call: TRBJ2-1
v_call: TRBV18
clone_size: .
d_call: TRBD2
cdr3_nt: TGTGCCAGCTCACCAAGGGGGTTAGCGGGGGGACATGAGCAGTTCTTC
cdr3_aa: CASSPRGLAGGHEQFF

j_call: TRBJ2-1
v_call: TRBV6-2/TRBV6-3
clone_size: .
d_call: TRBD2
cdr3_nt: TGTGCCAGCAGTTTATTGGGCCTAGCGGGGGGGGACAATGAGCAGTTCTTC
cdr3_aa: CASSLLGLAGGDNEQFF

j_call: TRBJ1-5
v_call: TRBV10-1
clone_size: .
d_call: .
cdr3_nt: TGCGCCAGCAGTGAGTCTATCGTATTAAGCAATCAGCCCCAGCATTTT
cdr3_aa: CASSESIVLSNQPQHF

j_call: TRBJ1-3
v_call: TRBV4-1
clone_size: .
d_call: .
cdr3_nt: TGCGCCAGCAGCAAGAGGGCAGACGCCTCTGGAAACACCATATATTTT
cdr3_aa: CASSKRADASGNTIYF

j_call: TRBJ1-4
v_call: TRBV29-1
clone_size: .
d_call: .
cdr3_nt: TGCAGCGTTGAAGAAAGGCAGGGAAGGAATTTCGGAAAACTGTTTTTT
cdr3_aa: CSVEERQGRNFGKLFF

j_call: TRBJ1-1
v_call: TRBV7-3
clone_size: few
d_call: .
cdr3_nt: TGTGCCAGCAGCTTATCAGGCAAGAACACTGAAGCTTTCTTT
cdr3_aa: CASSLSGKNTEAFF

j_call: TRBJ1-2
v_call: TRBV18
clone_size: .
d_call: .
cdr3_nt: TGTGCCAGCTCAGGCGCCAGGGTAGGCTACACCTTC
cdr3_aa: CASSGARVGYTF

j_call: TRBJ2-5
v_call: TRBV6-5
clone_size: .
d_call: TRBD2
cdr3_nt: TGTGCCAGCGCTTGGGGGGGAGAGACCCAGTACTTC
cdr3_aa: CASAWGGETQYF

j_call: TRBJ1-6
v_call: TRBV28
clone_size: .
d_call: .
cdr3_nt: TGTGCCAGCAGTTTATCGGTCAGGAGGGCACCCCTCCACTTT
cdr3_aa: CASSLSVRRAPLHF

j_call: TRBJ1-1
v_call: TRBV27
clone_size: .
d_call: .
cdr3_nt: TGTGCCAGCAGTTTATCGACCCCTGGCAGGGGCGTGACTGAAGCTTTCTTT
cdr3_aa: CASSLSTPGRGVTEAFF

j_call: TRBJ2-5
v_call: TRBV5-5
clone_size: .
d_call: .
cdr3_nt: TGTGCCAGCAGCCCGATAGGAGGGGGCTGGGAGACCCAGTACTTC
cdr3_aa: CASSPIGGGWETQYF

j_call: TRBJ2-2
v_call: TRBV5-1
clone_size: .
d_call: TRBD1
cdr3_nt: TGCGCCAGCAGCCCACGGGACAGGGATTCTGGGGAGCTGTTTTTT
cdr3_aa: CASSPRDRDSGELFF

j_call: TRBJ2-2
v_call: TRBV18
clone_size: once
d_call: .
cdr3_nt: TGTGCCAGCTCCCCAGTCGGGGGAACCGGGGAGCTGTTTTTT
cdr3_aa: CASSPVGGTGELFF

j_call: TRBJ1-2
v_call: TRBV6-5
clone_size: .
d_call: .
cdr3_nt: TGTGCCAGCATTCCCGGGACATCTAACTATGGCTACACCTTC
cdr3_aa: CASIPGTSNYGYTF

j_call: TRBJ2-3
v_call: TRBV5-1
clone_size: .
d_call: TRBD2
cdr3_nt: TGCGCCAGCAACGCCGGGGGGACAGATACGCAGTATTTT
cdr3_aa: CASNAGGTDTQYF

j_call: TRBJ1-1
v_call: TRBV19
clone_size: .
d_call: TRBD1
cdr3_nt: TGTGCCAGTGGACAGGGAAAGTTCGGGAACACTGAAGCTTTCTTT
cdr3_aa: CASGQGKFGNTEAFF

j_call: TRBJ1-5
v_call: TRBV19
clone_size: .
d_call: .
cdr3_nt: TGTGCCAGCCACTGGGGACAAGGTGGTCAGCCCCAGCATTTT
cdr3_aa: CASHWGQGGQPQHF

j_call: TRBJ1-3
v_call: TRBV9
clone_size: .
d_call: TRBD1
cdr3_nt: TGTGCCAGCAGCGTCGACAGGGGAGTTGGAAACACCATATATTTT
cdr3_aa: CASSVDRGVGNTIYF

j_call: TRBJ2-5
v_call: TRBV5-1
clone_size: .
d_call: TRBD2
cdr3_nt: TGCGCCAGCATGCGACTAGCGGGGCAACCGCAAGAGACCCAGTACTTC
cdr3_aa: CASMRLAGQPQETQYF

j_call: TRBJ2-4
v_call: TRBV2
clone_size: .
d_call: TRBD1
cdr3_nt: TGTGCCAGCAGACCGTTGCCGGGACAGTTGCGAGCCAAAAACATTCAGTACTTC
cdr3_aa: CASRPLPGQLRAKNIQYF

j_call: TRBJ1-1
v_call: TRBV2
clone_size: .
d_call: .
cdr3_nt: TGTGCCAGCAGTCGAGAGACAGGAACAGCTGAAGCTTTCTTT
cdr3_aa: CASSRETGTAEAFF

j_call: TRBJ1-4
v_call: TRBV18
clone_size: once
d_call: TRBD1
cdr3_nt: TGTGCCAGCTCACCACTCCCAGGGGGAGAAAAACTGTTTTTT
cdr3_aa: CASSPLPGGEKLFF

j_call: TRBJ2-3
v_call: TRBV18
clone_size: .
d_call: TRBD1
cdr3_nt: TGTGCCAGCTCACGACAGGGTAGCACAGATACGCAGTATTTT
cdr3_aa: CASSRQGSTDTQYF

j_call: TRBJ1-6
v_call: TRBV6-1
clone_size: .
d_call: TRBD1
cdr3_nt: TGTGCCAGCAGTGAATGGGGACAGGGTAGAAATTCACCCCTCCACTTT
cdr3_aa: CASSEWGQGRNSPLHF

j_call: TRBJ1-2
v_call: TRBV20-1
clone_size: once
d_call: .
cdr3_nt: TGCAGTGCTAGTCTGGCAGGGCAGGGCTATGGCTACACCTTC
cdr3_aa: CSASLAGQGYGYTF

j_call: TRBJ2-1
v_call: TRBV7-9
clone_size: once
d_call: .
cdr3_nt: TGTGCCAGCAGCTTAGGGTCCCTAGGCCATGAGCAGTTCTTC
cdr3_aa: CASSLGSLGHEQFF

j_call: TRBJ1-1
v_call: TRBV7-9
clone_size: .
d_call: .
cdr3_nt: TGTGCCAGCAGCTTAGGGCAGGTTCCTGAAGCTTTCTTT
cdr3_aa: CASSLGQVPEAFF

j_call: TRBJ1-2
v_call: TRBV6-2/TRBV6-3
clone_size: .
d_call: .
cdr3_nt: TGTGCCAGCAGTTACTCAGGAGGGTTTGGCTACACCTTC
cdr3_aa: CASSYSGGFGYTF

j_call: TRBJ1-3
v_call: TRBV5-1
clone_size: .
d_call: .
cdr3_nt: TGCGCCAGCAGCTTGGTGGGGGCCTCTGGAAACACCATATATTTT
cdr3_aa: CASSLVGASGNTIYF

j_call: TRBJ2-5
v_call: TRBV12-3/TRBV12-4
clone_size: .
d_call: .
cdr3_nt: TGTGCCAGCGCAAAGCTGTACTCAGAGACCCAGTACTTC
cdr3_aa: CASAKLYSETQYF

j_call: TRBJ1-1
v_call: TRBV7-9
clone_size: few
d_call: .
cdr3_nt: TGTGCCAGCAGCTTAGCGGGGGGGCACTTAGAAGCTTTCTTT
cdr3_aa: CASSLAGGHLEAFF

j_call: TRBJ2-1
v_call: TRBV6-5
clone_size: .
d_call: TRBD2
cdr3_nt: TGTGCCAGCAGTTATACCGGGACTAGCGGAAACAATGAGCAGTTCTTC
cdr3_aa: CASSYTGTSGNNEQFF

j_call: TRBJ2-4
v_call: TRBV4-1
clone_size: .
d_call: TRBD2
cdr3_nt: TGCGCCAGCAGCCAGCCCCTTTCAGCGGGGAGCGGGGACATTCAGTACTTC
cdr3_aa: CASSQPLSAGSGDIQYF

j_call: TRBJ2-1
v_call: TRBV29-1
clone_size: .
d_call: .
cdr3_nt: TGCAGCGTTCGACCAGGGGGGAGCTCCTACAATGAGCAGTTCTTC
cdr3_aa: CSVRPGGSSYNEQFF

j_call: TRBJ2-7
v_call: TRBV6-2/TRBV6-3
clone_size: .
d_call: .
cdr3_nt: TGTGCCAGCAGTTACTTCCAGGGTAGAAGCGAGCAGTACTTC
cdr3_aa: CASSYFQGRSEQYF

j_call: TRBJ2-1
v_call: TRBV6-5
clone_size: once
d_call: .
cdr3_nt: TGTGCCAGCAGTCCTTTTCGGGATGAGCAGTTCTTC
cdr3_aa: CASSPFRDEQFF

j_call: TRBJ1-6
v_call: TRBV9
clone_size: .
d_call: .
cdr3_nt: TGTGCCAGCAGCGTAATGGGGCTGAATTCACCCCTCCACTTT
cdr3_aa: CASSVMGLNSPLHF

j_call: TRBJ2-5
v_call: TRBV9
clone_size: .
d_call: TRBD2
cdr3_nt: TGTGCCAGCCGCGTACGGGGGCGCGGGGGGGCCCAAGAGACCCAGTACTTC
cdr3_aa: CASRVRGRGGAQETQYF

j_call: TRBJ2-5
v_call: TRBV7-8
clone_size: .
d_call: TRBD2
cdr3_nt: TGTGCCAGCAGCGGCGGGACTAGCGCAAAGACCCAGTACTTC
cdr3_aa: CASSGGTSAKTQYF

j_call: TRBJ1-2
v_call: TRBV6-5
clone_size: .
d_call: TRBD1
cdr3_nt: TGTGCCAGCAGGAAACAGACAGGGAATAACTATGGCTACACCTTC
cdr3_aa: CASRKQTGNNYGYTF

j_call: TRBJ1-1
v_call: TRBV2
clone_size: few
d_call: .
cdr3_nt: TGTGCCAGCAGTGAAATAAGGGGCAGGGATGGTACTGAAGCTTTCTTT
cdr3_aa: CASSEIRGRDGTEAFF

j_call: TRBJ1-3
v_call: TRBV5-1
clone_size: once
d_call: .
cdr3_nt: TGCGCCAGCAGCCAATCCCACACAGGGACGACCATATATTTT
cdr3_aa: CASSQSHTGTTIYF

j_call: TRBJ1-4
v_call: TRBV5-1
clone_size: .
d_call: TRBD1
cdr3_nt: TGCGCCAGCAGCTGGTCCGGGACAGCATATGAAAAACTGTTTTTT
cdr3_aa: CASSWSGTAYEKLFF

j_call: TRBJ1-6
v_call: TRBV20-1
clone_size: .
d_call: .
cdr3_nt: TGCAGTGCTAGTCGCTCGAGTTCCTATAATTCACCCCTCCACTTT
cdr3_aa: CSASRSSSYNSPLHF

j_call: TRBJ1-4
v_call: TRBV3-1/TRBV3-2
clone_size: .
d_call: .
cdr3_nt: TGTGCCAGCAGCCAAGGGGGTTGGGGTGAGTCAGGGAAAAAACTGTTTTTT
cdr3_aa: CASSQGGWGESGKKLFF

j_call: TRBJ1-3
v_call: TRBV5-1
clone_size: .
d_call: .
cdr3_nt: TGCGCCAGCAGCTTGGAGTTGGGCAGGGCTGGAAACACCATATATTTT
cdr3_aa: CASSLELGRAGNTIYF

j_call: TRBJ2-1
v_call: TRBV10-3
clone_size: .
d_call: .
cdr3_nt: TGTGCCATCAGTGGGGGGGCCTACAATGAGCAGTTCTTC
cdr3_aa: CAISGGAYNEQFF

j_call: TRBJ1-1
v_call: TRBV6-5
clone_size: .
d_call: .
cdr3_nt: TGTGCCAGCAGTTCTCCGACAGGTCATTTGAGCACTGAAGCTTTCTTT
cdr3_aa: CASSSPTGHLSTEAFF

j_call: TRBJ1-1
v_call: TRBV27
clone_size: once
d_call: TRBD1
cdr3_nt: TGTGCCAGCAGTTCCTATTCACTGACAGGGGGCGTAGGCACTGAAGCTTTCTTT
cdr3_aa: CASSSYSLTGGVGTEAFF

j_call: TRBJ1-5
v_call: TRBV6-5
clone_size: few
d_call: TRBD1
cdr3_nt: TGTGCCGTCCGGGACAGGGGGTGGAATCAGCCCCAGCATTTT
cdr3_aa: CAVRDRGWNQPQHF

j_call: TRBJ2-6
v_call: TRBV5-6
clone_size: .
d_call: .
cdr3_nt: TGTGCCAGCAGCTGGAGACGACAGAGGGCCAACGTCCTGACTTTC
cdr3_aa: CASSWRRQRANVLTF

j_call: TRBJ1-2
v_call: TRBV7-2
clone_size: .
d_call: TRBD1
cdr3_nt: TGTGCCAGCAGCTCCCGGACAGGGGGCTATGGCTACACCTTC
cdr3_aa: CASSSRTGGYGYTF